The source of this T cell receptor beta chain is a study of T cells in Graves' hyperthyroidism and ophthalmopathy. Overall study results and limits: Expanded thyroid clonotypes (above 0.001) were mostly also found in blood. The authors' 13 V-J model separated ophthalmopathy from stable hyperthyroidism.

Amplified regions were TCR beta CDR3 sequences from RNA transcripts. The HTBI primer set was used in a first-round RT-PCR of the TCR CDR3. In TCRdb, the multiplex PCR reads were re-called with MiXCR into one record per CDR3 protein. The data show approximately 400,000 distinct CDR3 sequences, around 14% seen once. Many counts were recorded for this clonotype. Antigen specificity is unknown. Lactation, pregnancy, other autoimmune disease or uncontrolled infection excluded patients. Fresh peripheral blood, 10 ml, was the source of the PBMCs. CDR3 length: 13 residues. V was cut by 5 bases and J by 2 bases, with 8 bases left in between. The germline gives CDR1 MDHEN, CDR2 SYDVKM.

The source of this sequence is a young woman with Graves' hyperthyroidism. Sequenced: blood. The chain couples TRBV28 to TRBJ2-3; D is ambiguous. DNA for the CDR3: TGTGCCAGCAGTGACCCAACCACAGATACGCAGTATTTT. Translation gives CASSDPTTDTQYF.